A single T cell receptor (beta chain) is shown here with its context. The entry originates in a study of T cell changes during pregnancy in multiple sclerosis. Trimming removed 2 bases from V and 10 bases from J, with 12 bases in between. CDR3 length: 14 amino acids. Germline V CDR1 and CDR2: MRHNA, SNTAGT. Assay used: immunoSEQ multiplex PCR; TCRdb lists only in-frame clones, some missing. Found here are approximately 46,000 clones, 75% to 90% of them singletons; the top ten hold 6.5% to 9.5%. The chain combines TRBV6-4 with TRBJ1-6; no clear D gene. This receptor was identified in a female donor with multiple sclerosis, enrolled in a pregnancy study. The sequences come from CD8+ T cells from peripheral blood mononuclear cells, collected in the second trimester of pregnancy. The CDR3 DNA reads TGTGCCAGCAGTGACGCCGGGGAAGGATCACCCCTCCACTTT. It yields the protein CASSDAGEGSPLHF.